This TCR beta chain was sequenced in a study of patients and donors after allogeneic stem cell transplantation. The germline V gene has CDR1 SQVTM and CDR2 ANQGSEA. The V gene lost 4 bases and the J gene lost 4 bases, with 10 bases spanning the gap. The CDR3 is made up of 12 amino acids. Via MiXCR, TCRdb re-called the RT-PCR reads, giving one row per CDR3 protein. The sample shows about 230,000 distinct CDR3 sequences, 12% to 15% of them seen only once. This TCR came from a human donor who was either an allogeneic HSCT recipient or a stem cell or donor lymphocyte infusion donor (not recorded which). It is not recorded whose cells these are; they may come from a transplant donor. The chain carries TRBV29-1 and TRBJ1-1; no firm D call. The sample comprised blood, either unsorted or a sorted T cell fraction (not recorded which). The CDR3 DNA follows: TGCAGCGTTGTAGAGGGAGTCACTGAAGCTTTCTTT. This gives the protein CSVVEGVTEAFF. Full variable domain (outside the CDR3, taken from reference TRBV29-1 and TRBJ1-1): SAVISQKPSRDICQRGTSLTIQCQVDSQVTMMFWYRQQPGQSLTLIATANQGSEATYESGFVIDKFPISRPNLTFSTLTVSNMSPEDSSIYLCSVVEGVTEAFFGQGTRLTVV.